This T cell receptor (beta chain) is from a study of T cell responses to AZD1222 COVID-19 vaccine. This CDR3 is built from 14 residues. V gave up 5 bases and J gave up 8 bases, with 15 bases separating them. Germline CDR1 SGHAT, CDR2 FQNNGV. Sequencing used immunoSEQ multiplex PCR; TCRdb keeps in-frame clones, though not all of them. The sample table sets out some 150,000 clones. Points from the study as a whole: White British ancestry dominated among donors, who included more females, and clonal diversity was possibly underestimated. Of the AZD1222 recipients, only five to seven were seropositive at baseline. Rises in breadth and depth of Spike-specific TCRs came after two AZD1222 doses.

In the case of this clone: Its specificity is unknown.

The receptor's source is an adult in good health. The sample consisted of peripheral blood. The chain has TRBV11-2 and TRBJ1-4; tentative D call: TRBD1 (6 bases). CDR3: CASSTPRGGEKLFF. As DNA, the CDR3 is TGTGCCAGCAGCACTCCCAGGGGAGGGGAAAAACTGTTTTTT.